This TCR beta chain emerged from a study of T cells in Graves' hyperthyroidism and ophthalmopathy. In its sample, this clonotype was seen many times. Germline V lookup: CDR1 SGHDN, CDR2 FVKESK. V was cut by 3 bases and J by 2 bases, with 14 bases left in between. The CDR3 contains 15 residues. RNA transcripts served as the template for amplifying TCR beta CDR3 regions. Using the HTBI primer set, a first-round RT-PCR was run on the TCR CDR3. TCRdb re-derived calls from the multiplex PCR reads in MiXCR, one entry per CDR3 protein. This sample has about 570,000 distinct CDR3 sequences; 46% occur once, and the top ten carry around 20%.

This chain uses TRBV14 with TRBJ2-7; maybe TRBD2 (5 bases). This TCR was recovered from an adult woman with Graves' disease, either hyperthyroidism or ophthalmopathy (not recorded which). Sequenced sample: peripheral blood or thyroid tissue (not recorded which). CDR3 amino acids: CASSQFDSGAYEQYF. In DNA form, the CDR3 reads TGTGCCAGCAGCCAGTTTGACTCCGGGGCCTACGAGCAGTACTTC.